The 22 T cell receptor beta chains below were found in one sample sequenced in a study of blood T cell repertoires in COVID-19 (TCRdb year 2020). The protocol used for the library was the immunoSEQ multiplex PCR assay. TCRdb carries this immuneACCESS record with in-frame sequences only. Its versions omit some clonotypes, under half of them owing to an unresolved V gene in the studies checked, with the rest unexplained. This sample is represented by around 300,000 clones; roughly 90% of them were singletons. In total, the top ten clones hold roughly 0.92% of the sample. Specimen: peripheral blood. These receptors originate from a woman aged 40-49 years who had recovered from COVID-19.

This chain connects TRBV18 to TRBJ1-4; a weak D match, TRBD1 (5 bases). CDR1 is KGHSH and CDR2 is LQKENI in the germline V gene. The CDR3 loop spans 13 amino acids. Trimming pared 1 base from V and 8 bases from J, leaving 8 bases between. Written as DNA, the CDR3 is TGTGCCAGCTCACCACGGGGCGGAGAAAAACTGTTTTTT. Its protein is CASSPRGGEKLFF.

The CDR3 DNA is TGTGCCACCAGCAGAGATCGGGGGACTAGCGGGACTCGCACAGATACGCAGTATTTT. Translating gives CATSRDRGTSGTRTDTQYF. The gene calls are TRBV15 and TRBJ2-3; 13 bases line up with TRBD2. J was trimmed by 1 base and V by 0 bases; bases with no gene match: 7. CDR3 size: 19 residues. CDR1 and CDR2 (germline): LNHNV, YYDKDF (reference sequence). The entire variable domain, with the rest obtained from reference TRBV15 and TRBJ2-3, is as follows: DAMVIQNPRYQVTQFGKPVTLSCSQTLNHNVMYWYQQKSSQAPKLLFHYYDKDFNNEADTPDNFQSRRPNTSFCFLDIRSPGLGDTAMYLCATSRDRGTSGTRTDTQYFGPGTRLTVL.

The chain employs TRBV5-1 and TRBJ1-3; D is perhaps TRBD1 (5 bases). The CDR3 extends over 16 amino acids. V was trimmed by 0 bases and J by 0 bases, leaving 10 bases between them. Germline loops: CDR1 SGHRS, CDR2 YFSETQ. CDR3 residues: CASSLEDTFSGNTIYF. DNA of the CDR3: TGCGCCAGCAGCTTGGAGGACACCTTCTCTGGAAACACCATATATTTT.

The CDR3, as DNA: TGTGCCAGCAGTGTTTTAGCGGGCCCCGAGACCGGGGAGCTGTTTTTT. Residues: CASSVLAGPETGELFF. This chain uses TRBV6-4 with TRBJ2-2, with 7 bases lining up with TRBD2. Germline values: CDR1 MRHNA, CDR2 SNTAGT. Trimming took 4 bases from V and 5 from J; bases not matched to a gene: 10. The CDR3 consists of 16 residues.

The CDR3 here is CASSSPGGNEQFF. The CDR3 DNA follows: TGTGCCAGCAGCTCCCCCGGGGGCAATGAGCAGTTCTTC. The rearrangement links TRBV11-2 to TRBJ2-1; a possible D gene is TRBD2 (6 bases). The ends were cut back, 4 bases at V and 6 bases at J, with 10 bases in the middle. CDR1 and CDR2 from the germline V gene are SGHAT and FQNNGV. This CDR3 comprises 13 residues.

This chain uses TRBV19 with TRBJ2-6; 12 nucleotides match TRBD2. Losses at the gene ends were 3 bases for V and 1 base for J; bases not matched to a gene: 4. The CDR3 totals 18 residues. CDR1 and CDR2 from the germline V gene are LNHDA and SQIVND (reference sequence). The CDR3 here is CASSMSSGRASGANVLTF. CDR3 DNA: TGTGCCAGTAGTATGTCTAGCGGGAGGGCTTCTGGGGCCAACGTCCTGACTTTC. The entire variable domain, with the rest obtained from reference TRBV19 and TRBJ2-6, is as follows: DGGITQSPKYLFRKEGQNVTLSCEQNLNHDAMYWYRQDPGQGLRLIYYSQIVNDFQKGDIAEGYSVSREKKESFPLTVTSAQKNPTAFYLCASSMSSGRASGANVLTFGAGSRLTVL.

CDR3 in DNA: TGTGCCAGTAGTATTGGCGGGTTCCTGACAGATACGCAGTATTTT. Translated, it gives CASSIGGFLTDTQYF. This chain connects TRBV19 to TRBJ2-3; D possibly corresponds to TRBD2 (5 bases). CDR3 length equals 15 residues. The V gene's germline CDR1 is LNHDA and CDR2 SQIVND (reference sequence). V was clipped by 3 bases and J by 3 bases, with 13 bases between them.

The chain employs TRBV24-1 and TRBJ1-2, with 11 bases aligning to TRBD1. V shed 7 bases, J shed 6 bases, and the junction held 3 bases outside the gene matches. The germline gives CDR1 KGHDR, CDR2 SFDVKD. The CDR3 spans 13 residues. The chain's CDR3 is CATSGQGADGYTF. The CDR3 nucleotides read TGTGCCACCAGCGGACAGGGGGCAGATGGCTACACCTTC.

The chain couples TRBV9 to TRBJ1-1; D unresolved. The CDR3 spans 12 residues. The V gene lost 5 bases and the J gene lost 4 bases, with 9 bases spanning the gap. Germline CDR1 SGDLS, CDR2 YYNGEE. CDR3 sequence reads: CASRHPSTEAFF. DNA of the CDR3: TGTGCCAGCAGGCACCCGAGCACTGAAGCTTTCTTT.

This clone was recorded only once. CDR3: CASSQVWGRRGTEDYEQYF. The CDR3 bases are TGTGCCAGCAGCCAAGTTTGGGGCCGGAGAGGGACAGAAGACTACGAGCAGTACTTC. The rearrangement uses TRBV14 and TRBJ2-7; TRBD1 matches at 7 bases. CDR1 is SGHDN and CDR2 is FVKESK in the germline V gene. The V gene end was trimmed by 1 base and the J gene end by 3 bases; junction bases not matched to a gene: 18. This CDR3 is built from 19 residues.

This CDR3 reads CASSLGDRGGETQYF. CDR3 bases: TGTGCCAGCAGTTTGGGGGACAGGGGAGGAGAGACCCAGTACTTC. The J gene is TRBJ2-5, the V gene TRBV28; 10 nucleotides line up with TRBD1. The junction had 5 bases not matched to a gene; V was cut back by 3 bases and J by 4 bases. The germline gives CDR1 MDHEN, CDR2 SYDVKM. The CDR3 has 15 amino acids.

The chain has TRBV7-8 and TRBJ2-5; 7 nucleotides line up with TRBD2. The CDR3 is 13 amino acids. The ends lost 5 bases at V and 3 bases at J; junction bases unmatched: 3. The germline gives CDR1 SGHVS, CDR2 FQNEAQ. Here the CDR3 DNA reads TGTGCCAGCAGCCAGCTAGCGGAAGAGACCCAGTACTTC. Amino acids: CASSQLAEETQYF.

CDR3 in amino acids: CASAAGWNTEAFF. The CDR3 DNA sequence: TGCGCCAGCGCGGCGGGATGGAACACTGAAGCTTTCTTT. The V and J genes are TRBV5-1 and TRBJ1-1, with no clear D. V was clipped by 7 bases and J by 1 base, with 11 bases between them. The V gene's germline CDR1 is SGHRS and CDR2 YFSETQ. This CDR3 region has 13 residues. The variable domain in full, completed from reference TRBV5-1 and TRBJ1-1, reads KAGVTQTPRYLIKTRGQQVTLSCSPISGHRSVSWYQQTPGQGLQFLFEYFSETQRNKGNFPGRFSGRQFSNSRSEMNVSTLELGDSALYLCASAAGWNTEAFFGQGTRLTVV.

The rearrangement joins TRBV10-3 to TRBJ1-6; maybe TRBD1 (6 bases). Trimming left V 10 bases short and J 5 bases short, with 18 bases between. Germline V gene data show CDR1 as ENHRY and CDR2 as SYGVKD. The CDR3 extends over 15 amino acids. CDR3 sequence reads: CATRQALLNNSPLHF. CDR3 in DNA: TGTGCCACGCGACAGGCTTTGTTGAATAATTCACCCCTCCACTTT.

The chain has TRBV18 and TRBJ2-7; no clear D gene. The CDR3 covers 12 residues. The V gene lost 3 bases and the J gene lost 4 bases, with 7 bases spanning the gap. CDR1 is KGHSH and CDR2 is LQKENI in the germline V gene. DNA of the CDR3: TGTGCCAGCTCACCCTCACTATACGAGCAGTACTTC. Its protein is CASSPSLYEQYF.

V and J are TRBV27 and TRBJ1-1, with 9 bases fitting TRBD1. V was clipped by 4 bases and J by 11 bases; unmatched bases: 23. Germline lookup yields CDR1 MNHEY and CDR2 SMNVEV (reference sequence). The CDR3 has 18 amino acids. CDR3 nucleotide sequence: TGTGCCAGCAGTTGCCGGAGGGGACAGGGAGTGAGCCGGTTGGGGGCTTTCTTT. Translated, it gives CASSCRRGQGVSRLGAFF.

This sequence joins TRBV7-6 and TRBJ2-1; 11 positions agree with TRBD1. The V gene end was trimmed by 1 base and the J gene end by 6 bases; junction bases not matched to a gene: 2. The CDR3 spans 15 residues. Germline loops: CDR1 SGHVS, CDR2 FNYEAQ. The CDR3 region is CASSLGTGGGNEQFF. The CDR3 nucleotides read TGTGCCAGCAGCTTAGGGACAGGGGGCGGCAATGAGCAGTTCTTC.

The chain has TRBV5-1 and TRBJ2-5; possibly TRBD1 for D (6 bases). Trimming removed 0 bases at V and 7 bases at J, with 16 bases between. The CDR3 consists of 15 residues. Germline CDR1 is SGHRS and CDR2 is YFSETQ. The CDR3 protein is CASSLGIGGPGTQYF. The CDR3 DNA reads TGCGCCAGCAGCTTGGGGATAGGGGGTCCAGGGACCCAGTACTTC. The full variable domain, in which reference TRBV5-1 and TRBJ2-5 provide the parts outside the CDR3, is KAGVTQTPRYLIKTRGQQVTLSCSPISGHRSVSWYQQTPGQGLQFLFEYFSETQRNKGNFPGRFSGRQFSNSRSEMNVSTLELGDSALYLCASSLGIGGPGTQYFGPGTRLLVL.

In this sample, this clone turned up a few times. The CDR3 nucleotides are TGCGCCAGCAGCGGGGGACAGAACTATGGCTACACCTTC. Translation: CASSGGQNYGYTF. The gene calls are TRBV5-1 and TRBJ1-2, with TRBD1 identical over 7 bases. V shed 4 bases and J 2 bases; nucleotides not matched to a gene: 2. In germline, CDR1 is SGHRS, CDR2 YFSETQ. The CDR3 has 13 residues.

The rearrangement links TRBV5-1 to TRBJ2-3; 8 bases are a match to TRBD2. The germline V gene has CDR1 SGHRS and CDR2 YFSETQ. The CDR3 is made up of 16 amino acids. V lost 4 bases to trimming and J lost 0 bases; unmatched junction nucleotides: 7. This CDR3 is CASSPRLAQSTDTQYF. The CDR3 DNA follows: TGCGCCAGCAGCCCGAGACTAGCGCAAAGCACAGATACGCAGTATTTT. Filled out from reference TRBV5-1 and TRBJ2-3, the complete variable domain reads KAGVTQTPRYLIKTRGQQVTLSCSPISGHRSVSWYQQTPGQGLQFLFEYFSETQRNKGNFPGRFSGRQFSNSRSEMNVSTLELGDSALYLCASSPRLAQSTDTQYFGPGTRLTVL.

The chain employs TRBV5-6 and TRBJ1-6; 7 nucleotides align to TRBD1. The V gene end was trimmed by 4 bases and the J gene end by 10 bases; junction bases not matched to a gene: 20. The germline V gene has CDR1 SGHDT and CDR2 YYEEEE. CDR3 length equals 18 residues. The CDR3 is CASSDRRQGGQSWSPLHF. In DNA, the CDR3 is TGTGCCAGCAGCGACCGACGACAGGGAGGCCAATCCTGGTCACCCCTCCACTTT.

The chain has TRBV6-2 or TRBV6-3 and TRBJ1-2; D gene uncertain. Germline V gives CDR1 MNHEY, CDR2 SVGEGT. V was pared by 0 bases and J by 6 bases, with 8 bases between. CDR3 length: 13 residues. The CDR3 sequence is CASSYSAGNGYTF. In nucleotides, the CDR3 is TGTGCCAGCAGTTACTCGGCGGGGAATGGCTACACCTTC.